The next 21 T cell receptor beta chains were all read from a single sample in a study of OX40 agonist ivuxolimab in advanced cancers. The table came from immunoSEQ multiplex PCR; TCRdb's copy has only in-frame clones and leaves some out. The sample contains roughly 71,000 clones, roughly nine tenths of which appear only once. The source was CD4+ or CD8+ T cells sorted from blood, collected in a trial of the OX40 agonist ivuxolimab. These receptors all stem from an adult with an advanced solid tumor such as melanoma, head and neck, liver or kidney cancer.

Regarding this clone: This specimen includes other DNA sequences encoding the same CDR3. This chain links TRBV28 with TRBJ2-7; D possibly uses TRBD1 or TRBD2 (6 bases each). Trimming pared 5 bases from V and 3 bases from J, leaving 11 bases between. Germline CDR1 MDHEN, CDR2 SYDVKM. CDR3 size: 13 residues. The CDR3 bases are TGTGCCAGCAGTCGGGGGCAGGGCTACGAGCAGTACTTC. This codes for CASSRGQGYEQYF.

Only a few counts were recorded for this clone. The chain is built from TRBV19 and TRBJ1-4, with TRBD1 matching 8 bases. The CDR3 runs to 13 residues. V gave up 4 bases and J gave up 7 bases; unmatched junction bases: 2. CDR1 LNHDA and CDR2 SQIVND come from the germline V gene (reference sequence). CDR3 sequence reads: CASSTDRGEKLFF. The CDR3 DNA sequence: TGTGCCAGTAGTACCGACAGGGGTGAAAAACTGTTTTTT.

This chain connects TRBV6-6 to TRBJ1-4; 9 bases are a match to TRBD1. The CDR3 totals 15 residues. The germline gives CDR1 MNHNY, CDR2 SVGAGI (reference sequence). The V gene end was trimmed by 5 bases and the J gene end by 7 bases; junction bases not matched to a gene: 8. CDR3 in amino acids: CASSDTGGAGEKLFF. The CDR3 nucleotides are TGTGCCAGCAGTGATACAGGGGGCGCGGGTGAAAAACTGTTTTTT.

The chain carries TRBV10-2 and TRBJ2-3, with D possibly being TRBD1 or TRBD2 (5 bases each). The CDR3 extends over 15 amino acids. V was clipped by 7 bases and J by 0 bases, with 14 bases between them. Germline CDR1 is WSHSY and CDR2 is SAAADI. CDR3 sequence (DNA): TGCGCCAGCACCGAGGGACGGTTTAGCACAGATACGCAGTATTTT. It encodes CASTEGRFSTDTQYF.

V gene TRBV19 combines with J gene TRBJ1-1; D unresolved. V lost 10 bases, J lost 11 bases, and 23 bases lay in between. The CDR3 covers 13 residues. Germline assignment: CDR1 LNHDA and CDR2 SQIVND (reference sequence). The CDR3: CATIDTTGYQAFF. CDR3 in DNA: TGTGCCACCATAGATACGACGGGTTACCAGGCTTTCTTT.

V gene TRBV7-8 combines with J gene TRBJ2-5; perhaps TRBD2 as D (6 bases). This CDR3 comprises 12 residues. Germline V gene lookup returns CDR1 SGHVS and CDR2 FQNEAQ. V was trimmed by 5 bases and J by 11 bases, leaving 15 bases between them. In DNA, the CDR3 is TGTGCCAGCAGCCCCAAAATAGCGGTGCAGTACTTC. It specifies CASSPKIAVQYF.

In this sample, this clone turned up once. In nucleotides, the CDR3 is TGTGCCAGCTCACCATGGGGCAGGGATCTTTTCTTTCTAACCCCTGGGGCCAACGTCCTGACTTTC. It specifies CASSPWGRDLFFLTPGANVLTF. The chain links TRBV18 to TRBJ2-6; perhaps TRBD1 as D (5 bases). The V gene's germline CDR1 is KGHSH and CDR2 LQKENI. Trimming shortened V by 2 bases and J by 2 bases, and 28 bases separated the two germline ends. The CDR3 has 22 amino acids. The full variable domain, its missing parts supplied by reference TRBV18 and TRBJ2-6, is NAGVMQNPRHLVRRRGQEARLRCSPMKGHSHVYWYRQLPEEGLKFMVYLQKENIIDESGMPKERFSAEFPKEGPSILRIQQVVRGDSAAYFCASSPWGRDLFFLTPGANVLTFGAGSRLTVL.

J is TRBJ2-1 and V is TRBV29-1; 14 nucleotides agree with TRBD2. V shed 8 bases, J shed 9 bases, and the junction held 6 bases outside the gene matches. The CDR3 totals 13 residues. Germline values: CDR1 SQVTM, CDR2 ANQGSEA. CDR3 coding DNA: TGCAGCCCGGGACTAGCGGGAGCTGGTGAGCAGTTCTTC. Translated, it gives CSPGLAGAGEQFF.

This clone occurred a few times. The CDR3 protein is CASSTGTHFYEQYF. DNA for the CDR3: TGTGCCAGCAGTACCGGGACACACTTCTACGAGCAGTACTTC. This chain connects TRBV28 to TRBJ2-7; possibly TRBD1 for D (6 bases). The germline gives CDR1 MDHEN, CDR2 SYDVKM. The CDR3 runs 14 residues. Trimming took off 5 bases at V and 3 bases at J, with 14 bases between the two ends.

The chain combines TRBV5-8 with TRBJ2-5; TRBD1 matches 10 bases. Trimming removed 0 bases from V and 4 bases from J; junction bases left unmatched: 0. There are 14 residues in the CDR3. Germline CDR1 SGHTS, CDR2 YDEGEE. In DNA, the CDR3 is TGTGCCAGCAGCTTGGGACAGGGGGCAGAGACCCAGTACTTC. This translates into CASSLGQGAETQYF.

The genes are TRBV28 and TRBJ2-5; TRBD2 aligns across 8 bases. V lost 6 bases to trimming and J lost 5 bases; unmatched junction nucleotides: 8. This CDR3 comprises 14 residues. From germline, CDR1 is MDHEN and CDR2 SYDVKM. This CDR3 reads CASSPTGLGETQYF. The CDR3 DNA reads TGTGCCAGCAGCCCTACGGGACTAGGTGAGACCCAGTACTTC.

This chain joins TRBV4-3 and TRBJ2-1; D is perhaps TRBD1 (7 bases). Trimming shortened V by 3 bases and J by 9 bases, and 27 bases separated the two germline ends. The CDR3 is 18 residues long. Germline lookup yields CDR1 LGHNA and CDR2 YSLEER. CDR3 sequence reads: CASSHKTQETGTVGEQFF. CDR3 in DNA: TGCGCCAGCAGCCACAAAACCCAAGAGACAGGGACTGTCGGTGAGCAGTTCTTC.

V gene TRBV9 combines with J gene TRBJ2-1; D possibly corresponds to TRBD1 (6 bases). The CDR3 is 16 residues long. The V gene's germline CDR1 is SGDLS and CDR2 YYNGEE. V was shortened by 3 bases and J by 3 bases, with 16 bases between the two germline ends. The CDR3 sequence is CASSGRGEDVYNEQFF. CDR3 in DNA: TGTGCCAGCAGCGGCAGGGGAGAGGACGTCTACAATGAGCAGTTCTTC.

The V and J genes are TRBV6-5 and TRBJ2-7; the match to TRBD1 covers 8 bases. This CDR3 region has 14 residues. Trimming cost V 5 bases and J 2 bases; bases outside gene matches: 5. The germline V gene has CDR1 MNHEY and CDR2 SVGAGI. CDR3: CASSLGTGPYEQYF. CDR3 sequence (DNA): TGTGCCAGCAGTCTGGGGACAGGCCCCTACGAGCAGTACTTC.

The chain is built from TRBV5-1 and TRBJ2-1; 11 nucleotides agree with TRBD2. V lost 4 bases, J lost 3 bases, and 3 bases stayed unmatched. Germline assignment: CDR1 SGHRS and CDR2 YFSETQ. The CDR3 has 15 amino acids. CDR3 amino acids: CASSPTSGSYNEQFF. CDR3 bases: TGCGCCAGCAGCCCAACTAGCGGGAGCTACAATGAGCAGTTCTTC.

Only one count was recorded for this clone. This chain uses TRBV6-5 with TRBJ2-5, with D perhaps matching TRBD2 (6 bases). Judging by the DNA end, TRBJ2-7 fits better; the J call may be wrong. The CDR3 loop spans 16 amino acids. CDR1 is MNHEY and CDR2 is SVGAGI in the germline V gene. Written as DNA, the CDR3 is TGTGCCAGCAGTTACCCCCCAGGACGGGGGATCTACGAGCAGTACTTC. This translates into CASSYPPGRGIYEQYF.

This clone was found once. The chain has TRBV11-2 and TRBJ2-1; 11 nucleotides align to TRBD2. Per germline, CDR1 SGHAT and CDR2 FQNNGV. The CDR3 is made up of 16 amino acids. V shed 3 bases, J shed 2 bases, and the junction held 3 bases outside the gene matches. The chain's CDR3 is CASSLGSGRAYNEQFF. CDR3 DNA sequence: TGTGCCAGCAGCTTGGGTAGCGGGAGGGCCTACAATGAGCAGTTCTTC.

The CDR3 is CASSWELGTQYF. CDR3 DNA sequence: TGTGCCAGCAGCTGGGAACTAGGTACGCAGTATTTT. This chain connects TRBV5-6 to TRBJ2-3, with D possibly matching TRBD2 (5 bases). This CDR3 spans 12 amino acids. V was shortened by 3 bases and J by 8 bases, with 10 bases between the two germline ends. The V gene's germline CDR1 is SGHDT and CDR2 YYEEEE.

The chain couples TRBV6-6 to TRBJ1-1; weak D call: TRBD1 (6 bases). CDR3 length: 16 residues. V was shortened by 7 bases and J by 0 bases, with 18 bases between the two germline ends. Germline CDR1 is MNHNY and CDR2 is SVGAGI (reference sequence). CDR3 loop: CASKVWAGDLNTEAFF. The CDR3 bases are TGTGCCAGCAAGGTTTGGGCAGGGGACTTGAACACTGAAGCTTTCTTT.

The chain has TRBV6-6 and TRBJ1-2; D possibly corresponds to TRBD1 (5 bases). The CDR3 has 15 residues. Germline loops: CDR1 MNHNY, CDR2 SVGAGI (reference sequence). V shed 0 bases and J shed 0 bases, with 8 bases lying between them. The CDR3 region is CASSYSGGSNYGYTF. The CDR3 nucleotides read TGTGCCAGCAGTTACTCGGGGGGGTCTAACTATGGCTACACCTTC.

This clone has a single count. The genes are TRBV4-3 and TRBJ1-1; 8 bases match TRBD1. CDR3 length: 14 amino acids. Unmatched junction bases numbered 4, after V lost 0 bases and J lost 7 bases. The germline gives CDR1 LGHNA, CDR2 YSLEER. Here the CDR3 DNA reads TGCGCCAGCAGCCAAGACCAGGGGGCCTATGAAGCTTTCTTT. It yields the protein CASSQDQGAYEAFF.